The rows below give T cell receptor beta chains drawn from one sample of a study of shared clonotypes between healthy human individuals. Measured with immunoSEQ multiplex PCR; TCRdb has only the in-frame clones, and not every one. The repertoire holds around 580,000 clones, roughly 98% seen once, with 0.3% in the top ten. The sample was naive CD8+ T cells sorted from blood. The receptors derive from a young man in good health. Both conserved end residues are part of each CDR3. The order of the fields is V gene, D gene, J gene, CDR3 protein, CDR3 DNA. The D gene is left open where the match is weak.

v_gene: TRBV7-2
d_gene: .
j_gene: TRBJ2-3
CDR3aa: CASSFLVRDTQYF
CDR3nt: TGTGCCAGCAGCTTCCTCGTGCGAGATACGCAGTATTTT

v_gene: TRBV7-9
d_gene: .
j_gene: TRBJ1-5
CDR3aa: CASSRLSQPQHF
CDR3nt: TGTGCCAGCTCCCGGTTAAGTCAGCCCCAGCATTTT

v_gene: TRBV7-6
d_gene: .
j_gene: TRBJ1-1
CDR3aa: CASSLRALSEGQNTEAFF
CDR3nt: TGTGCCAGCAGCTTAAGGGCCCTTTCGGAGGGACAGAACACTGAAGCTTTCTTT

v_gene: TRBV28
d_gene: .
j_gene: TRBJ2-7
CDR3aa: CASSSYAYEQYF
CDR3nt: TGTGCCAGCAGTTCCTATGCCTACGAGCAGTACTTC

v_gene: TRBV9
d_gene: TRBD1
j_gene: TRBJ2-7
CDR3aa: CASSVGRGLAYEQYF
CDR3nt: TGTGCCAGCAGCGTAGGCAGGGGGCTCGCCTACGAGCAGTACTTC

v_gene: TRBV28
d_gene: .
j_gene: TRBJ2-5
CDR3aa: CASTSVPSGETQYF
CDR3nt: TGTGCCAGCACCTCGGTACCCTCGGGGGAGACCCAGTACTTC

v_gene: TRBV9
d_gene: .
j_gene: TRBJ2-2
CDR3aa: CASSVVGENTGELFF
CDR3nt: TGTGCCAGCAGCGTAGTGGGGGAGAACACCGGGGAGCTGTTTTTT

v_gene: TRBV7-2
d_gene: TRBD2
j_gene: TRBJ2-1
CDR3aa: CASSSGGAVEQFF
CDR3nt: TGTGCCAGCAGCTCCGGGGGGGCCGTTGAGCAGTTCTTC

v_gene: TRBV27
d_gene: .
j_gene: TRBJ1-3
CDR3aa: CASRSFGGNTIYF
CDR3nt: TGTGCCAGCAGATCCTTCGGTGGAAACACCATATATTTT

v_gene: TRBV30
d_gene: TRBD1
j_gene: TRBJ2-1
CDR3aa: CAWSAGQGTSEQFF
CDR3nt: TGTGCCTGGAGTGCAGGACAGGGGACAAGTGAGCAGTTCTTC

v_gene: TRBV5-1
d_gene: .
j_gene: TRBJ2-7
CDR3aa: CASSSPGDINEQYF
CDR3nt: TGCGCCAGCAGCTCCCCGGGTGATATTAACGAGCAGTACTTC

v_gene: TRBV27
d_gene: .
j_gene: TRBJ2-2
CDR3aa: CASSLEQGGTGELFF
CDR3nt: TGTGCCAGCAGTTTAGAACAGGGCGGCACCGGGGAGCTGTTTTTT

v_gene: TRBV6-5
d_gene: TRBD1
j_gene: TRBJ2-4
CDR3aa: CASSPRTGLKNIQYF
CDR3nt: TGTGCCAGCAGTCCCCGGACAGGGCTAAAAAACATTCAGTACTTC